This T cell receptor (beta chain) was sequenced during a study of blood T cell repertoires in COVID-19. Overall study context: Sites in the United States, Italy and Spain provided acute and convalescent COVID-19 samples. Sample material is recorded as cDNA or gDNA derived from T cells, B-cell-depleted T cells, or PBMCs.

This CDR3 is built from 16 residues. Looked up from germline, CDR1 is MGHRA and CDR2 is YSYEKL. V gave up 1 base and J gave up 5 bases, with 18 bases separating them. Source study methods: Reference gene primers were amplified, and this amplification served to estimate nucleated cell counts. This table comes from immunoSEQ multiplex PCR, and its TCRdb copy is limited to in-frame clones, with some not included. V, J and clone size were drawn from that table, and D and trimming were deduced from the DNA. The sample yields 260,000 or so clones, roughly 87% seen once. This receptor was identified in a human donor in a cohort sampled during active COVID-19. This chain uses TRBV4-1 with TRBJ2-7; tentative D call: TRBD1 (5 bases). The sample taken for sequencing was peripheral blood. The CDR3 region is CASSQVPRDPGHEQYF. The DNA for the CDR3 is TGCGCCAGCAGCCAAGTCCCTAGGGATCCAGGGCACGAGCAGTACTTC.